What follows are 6 T cell receptor beta chains derived from one specimen sequenced in a study of T cell changes during pregnancy in multiple sclerosis. Libraries were prepared by immunoSEQ multiplex PCR; TCRdb keeps only in-frame clonotypes and omits some of them. The top ten clones hold approximately 2.5% of a sample with tens of thousands of clones, roughly 93% of them seen once. The input for sequencing was peripheral blood, taken in the second trimester of pregnancy. The receptors derive from a female donor with multiple sclerosis, enrolled in a pregnancy study.

The gene calls are TRBV19 and TRBJ2-2; 7 bases line up with TRBD2. This CDR3 comprises 16 residues. V lost 0 bases to trimming and J lost 2 bases; unmatched junction nucleotides: 3. CDR1 is LNHDA and CDR2 is SQIVND in the germline V gene (reference sequence). In nucleotides, the CDR3 is TGTGCCAGTAGTATAGAGGCTAGCGGAAACACCGGGGAGCTGTTTTTT. Protein product: CASSIEASGNTGELFF.

This clone is a singleton in its sample. The chain links TRBV18 to TRBJ1-6; 7 nucleotides match TRBD1. The CDR3 is 15 amino acids. V lost 6 bases to trimming and J lost 9 bases; unmatched junction nucleotides: 11. The germline V gene has CDR1 KGHSH and CDR2 LQKENI. CDR3: CASSARDSQFSPLHF. CDR3 DNA sequence: TGTGCCAGCTCGGCCCGGGACAGCCAATTTTCACCCCTCCACTTT.

The chain combines TRBV9 with TRBJ2-5; 8 positions agree with TRBD1. The CDR3 covers 16 residues. Trimming took 2 bases from V and 7 from J; bases not matched to a gene: 13. Per germline, CDR1 SGDLS and CDR2 YYNGEE. CDR3 residues: CASSVSQGAGRGTQYF. The CDR3 DNA is TGTGCCAGCAGCGTTTCCCAGGGGGCAGGCCGTGGGACCCAGTACTTC. The full variable domain, in which reference TRBV9 and TRBJ2-5 provide the parts outside the CDR3, is DSGVTQTPKHLITATGQRVTLRCSPRSGDLSVYWYQQSLDQGLQFLIQYYNGEERAKGNILERFSAQQFPDLHSELNLSSLELGDSALYFCASSVSQGAGRGTQYFGPGTRLLVL.

This chain joins TRBV11-2 and TRBJ2-7, with TRBD1 matching over 9 bases. The germline CDR1 and CDR2 sequences are SGHAT and FQNNGV. The CDR3 covers 16 residues. V lost 5 bases and J lost 2; bases outside the gene matches: 10. The CDR3 DNA follows: TGTGCCAGCAGCATAAAGCCGACAGGGGGGCCCTACGAGCAGTACTTC. Residues: CASSIKPTGGPYEQYF.

The chain employs TRBV9 and TRBJ1-2; the match to TRBD1 covers 9 bases. The germline gives CDR1 SGDLS, CDR2 YYNGEE. V was clipped by 3 bases and J by 7 bases; unmatched bases: 10. This CDR3 region has 15 residues. The CDR3 loop is CASSAVRDRVSGYTF. For the CDR3, the DNA is TGTGCCAGCAGCGCGGTTCGGGACAGGGTTAGTGGCTACACCTTC.

J is TRBJ1-6 and V is TRBV19, with 9 bases fitting TRBD1. This CDR3 spans 16 amino acids. The V gene's germline CDR1 is LNHDA and CDR2 SQIVND (reference sequence). The V segment lost 3 bases and the J segment 9 bases; nucleotides outside the gene matches: 9. The CDR3 is CASSIGVGQGGSPLHF. The CDR3 DNA follows: TGTGCCAGTAGTATTGGTGTGGGACAGGGAGGTTCACCCCTCCACTTT.